What follows is one T cell receptor (beta chain) and its context. This sample stems from a study of blood T cell repertoires in COVID-19. The V segment lost 6 bases and the J segment 1 base; nucleotides outside the gene matches: 7. The CDR3 covers 15 residues. Germline V gene lookup returns CDR1 MGHDK and CDR2 SYGVNS. This table comes from immunoSEQ multiplex PCR, and its TCRdb copy is limited to in-frame clones, with some not included. Of roughly 430,000 clones listed, approximately 91% are singletons. This TCR was recovered from a woman aged 18-29 years who had been exposed to COVID-19. The sample taken for sequencing was PBMCs or T cells enriched from blood (not recorded which). The chain recombines TRBV25-1 with TRBJ2-7; TRBD1 aligns across 9 bases. The CDR3 DNA sequence: TGTGCCAGCAGCCCGACAGGGGGGGAATCCTACGAGCAGTACTTC. Protein product: CASSPTGGESYEQYF.